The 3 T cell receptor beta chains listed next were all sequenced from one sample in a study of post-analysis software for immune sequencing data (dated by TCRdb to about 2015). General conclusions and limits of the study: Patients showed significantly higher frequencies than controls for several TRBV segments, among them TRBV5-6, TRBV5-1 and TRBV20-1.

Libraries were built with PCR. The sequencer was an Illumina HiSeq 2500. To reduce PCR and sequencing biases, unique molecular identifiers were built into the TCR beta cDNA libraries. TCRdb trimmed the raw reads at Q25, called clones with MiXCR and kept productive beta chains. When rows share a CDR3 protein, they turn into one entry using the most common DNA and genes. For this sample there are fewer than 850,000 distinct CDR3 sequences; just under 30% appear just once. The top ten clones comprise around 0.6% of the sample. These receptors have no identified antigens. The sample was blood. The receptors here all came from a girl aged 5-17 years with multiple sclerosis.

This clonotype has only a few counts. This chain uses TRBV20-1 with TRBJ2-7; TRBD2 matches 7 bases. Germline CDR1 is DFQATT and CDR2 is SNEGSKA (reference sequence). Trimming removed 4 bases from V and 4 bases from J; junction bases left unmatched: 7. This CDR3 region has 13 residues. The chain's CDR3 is CSAIREVLYEQYF. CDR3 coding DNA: TGCAGTGCTATACGGGAGGTTTTGTACGAGCAGTACTTC.

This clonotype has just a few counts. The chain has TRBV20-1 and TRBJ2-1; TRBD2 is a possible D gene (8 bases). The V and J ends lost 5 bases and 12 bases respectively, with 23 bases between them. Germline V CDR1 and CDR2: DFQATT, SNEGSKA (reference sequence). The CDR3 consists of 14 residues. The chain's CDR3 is CSAFSGMGSGGQFF. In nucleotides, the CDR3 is TGCAGTGCTTTTAGCGGGATGGGTTCAGGGGGGCAGTTCTTC.

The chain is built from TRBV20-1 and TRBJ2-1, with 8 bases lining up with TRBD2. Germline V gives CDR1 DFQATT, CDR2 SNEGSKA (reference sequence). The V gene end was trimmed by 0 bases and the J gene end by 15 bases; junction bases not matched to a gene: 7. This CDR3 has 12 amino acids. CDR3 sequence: CSAREGKAGVFF. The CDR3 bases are TGCAGTGCTAGAGAGGGAAAAGCGGGAGTGTTCTTC.